Below are 29 T cell receptor beta chains sequenced from a single sample in a study of shared clonotypes between healthy human individuals. Profiled with immunoSEQ multiplex PCR; TCRdb holds only in-frame clones, not every one. This table has 2 million to 2.5 million clones, approximately 95% appearing once. Sequencing was performed on naive CD4+ T cells sorted from blood. Subset specified: CD45RA+ positively selected. Receptors originate from a man between 18 and 29 years old in good health.

The rearrangement joins TRBV27 to TRBJ1-2; D might be TRBD1 (6 bases). The germline CDR1 and CDR2 sequences are MNHEY and SMNVEV (reference sequence). This CDR3 is built from 14 residues. The V gene lost 6 bases and the J gene lost 2 bases, with 13 bases spanning the gap. CDR3 sequence: CASSPSGANYGYTF. DNA of the CDR3: TGTGCCAGCAGCCCTTCGGGGGCAAACTATGGCTACACCTTC.

The V call is TRBV6-8, the J call TRBJ2-7, with 11 bases aligning to TRBD2. J was trimmed by 3 bases and V by 6 bases; bases with no gene match: 4. The CDR3 length is 14 residues. The germline CDR1 and CDR2 sequences are MNHGY and SAAAGT. The CDR3 loop is CASSLGLAGYEQYF. The CDR3 region has the DNA TGTGCCAGCAGCCTAGGACTAGCGGGCTACGAGCAGTACTTC.

The chain recombines TRBV7-9 with TRBJ2-1; no firm D call. CDR3 size: 13 residues. Germline CDR1 is SEHNR and CDR2 is FQNEAQ (reference sequence). Trimming shortened V by 3 bases and J by 9 bases, and 12 bases separated the two germline ends. Here the CDR3 DNA reads TGTGCCAGCAGCTTTGAAGGTACCCCTGAGCAGTTCTTC. Amino acid sequence: CASSFEGTPEQFF.

This clone was found once. The chain joins TRBV4-2 to TRBJ2-7, with TRBD2 identical over 10 bases. This CDR3 is built from 20 residues. V lost 0 bases, J lost 2 bases, and 16 bases stayed unmatched. The germline V gene encodes CDR1 LGHNA and CDR2 YNFKEQ. In DNA form, the CDR3 reads TGTGCCAGCAGCCAAGATGTGGCTAGCGGGGGCCCCAAAGAGACCTACGAGCAGTACTTC. Translating gives CASSQDVASGGPKETYEQYF.

The V and J genes are TRBV19 and TRBJ2-5; 11 nucleotides match TRBD2. The CDR3 totals 16 residues. The germline V gene encodes CDR1 LNHDA and CDR2 SQIVND (reference sequence). The junction had 10 bases not matched to a gene; V was cut back by 5 bases and J by 5 bases. Here the CDR3 reads CASSGGLADASETQYF. The CDR3 DNA sequence: TGTGCCAGTAGTGGGGGACTAGCGGATGCCTCCGAGACCCAGTACTTC. Looking up the rest from reference TRBV19 and TRBJ2-5 gives the full variable domain: DGGITQSPKYLFRKEGQNVTLSCEQNLNHDAMYWYRQDPGQGLRLIYYSQIVNDFQKGDIAEGYSVSREKKESFPLTVTSAQKNPTAFYLCASSGGLADASETQYFGPGTRLLVL.

The chain employs TRBV18 and TRBJ1-2; 7 bases match TRBD1. CDR1 is KGHSH, CDR2 LQKENI, per germline. The V segment lost 4 bases and the J segment 3 bases; nucleotides outside the gene matches: 11. This CDR3 is 16 amino acids long. Here the CDR3 reads CASSLRQGEEYYGYTF. As DNA, the CDR3 is TGTGCCAGCTCACTCAGACAGGGCGAGGAATACTATGGCTACACCTTC.

The chain recombines TRBV19 with TRBJ1-2; maybe TRBD1 (5 bases). The V end was cut by 6 bases, the J end by 5 bases, with 16 bases between. Germline values: CDR1 LNHDA, CDR2 SQIVND (reference sequence). This CDR3 region has 14 residues. In nucleotides, the CDR3 is TGTGCCAGTAGCACAGGACTGTTTAGGTATGGCTACACCTTC. As protein: CASSTGLFRYGYTF.

This sequence joins TRBV15 and TRBJ2-5; D remains ambiguous. Per the germline V gene, CDR1 is LNHNV and CDR2 is YYDKDF (reference sequence). The CDR3 runs to 13 residues. Trimming removed 3 bases at V and 0 bases at J, with 5 bases between. This CDR3 is CATSRSYQETQYF. The CDR3 coding sequence is TGTGCCACCAGCAGGTCCTACCAAGAGACCCAGTACTTC.

A single count supports this clone. The gene calls are TRBV11-3 and TRBJ2-5, with D tentatively TRBD2 (6 bases). The CDR3 consists of 13 residues. CDR1 SGHNT and CDR2 YENEEA come from the germline V gene. V gave up 5 bases and J gave up 2 bases, with 9 bases separating them. The CDR3 nucleotides read TGTGCCAGCAGCCGGGACTCTCAAGAGACCCAGTACTTC. Residues: CASSRDSQETQYF.

The chain is built from TRBV7-9 and TRBJ2-5; D unresolved. Germline CDR1 is SEHNR and CDR2 is FQNEAQ (reference sequence). Trimming took off 1 base at V and 4 bases at J, with 13 bases between the two ends. The CDR3 spans 15 residues. The CDR3 DNA is TGTGCCAGCAGCTTAGGGGGAAACGTGGGAGAGACCCAGTACTTC. Its protein product is CASSLGGNVGETQYF.

CDR3 DNA sequence: TGTGCCAGCAGTAACAGGGGGCAAAACACCGGGGAGCTGTTTTTT. Translation gives CASSNRGQNTGELFF. The chain joins TRBV28 to TRBJ2-2, with 9 positions matching TRBD1. Unmatched junction bases numbered 3, after V lost 5 bases and J lost 2 bases. CDR3 length: 15 amino acids. Germline CDR1 and CDR2: MDHEN and SYDVKM.

As to this clone: A read error may account for a junction end that differs from germline. The chain has TRBV7-7 and TRBJ2-7, with 11 bases matching TRBD1. The CDR3 length is 15 residues. In germline, CDR1 is SSHAT, CDR2 FNYEAQ (reference sequence). CDR3 protein: CASSSGTGGLYEQYF. In nucleotides, the CDR3 is TGTGCTAGCAGTTCCGGGACAGGGGGTCTATACGAGCAGTACTTC. Full variable domain (remainder filled in from reference TRBV7-7 and TRBJ2-7): GAGVSQSPRYKVTKRGQDVTLRCDPISSHATLYWYQQALGQGPEFLTYFNYEAQPDKSGLPSDRFSAERPEGSISTLTIQRTEQRDSAMYRCASSSGTGGLYEQYFGPGTRLTVT.

J is TRBJ1-4 and V is TRBV30; a possible D gene is TRBD1 (6 bases). Between the trimmed V and J ends, which lost 4 bases and 2 bases, there was a span of 11 bases. In germline, CDR1 is GTSNPN, CDR2 SVGIG (reference sequence). The CDR3 length is 14 residues. The CDR3 loop reads CAWIRRGTNEKLFF. CDR3 DNA sequence: TGTGCCTGGATTAGGAGGGGGACTAATGAAAAACTGTTTTTT.

Regarding this clone: At one end, the junction sequence differs from germline, possibly due to a read error. V usage is TRBV7-6 and J usage is TRBJ1-3; D is unresolved. Germline CDR1 reads SGHVS; CDR2 reads FNYEAQ. This CDR3 spans 15 amino acids. The CDR3 DNA sequence: TGTGCTAGCAGCTTACGCGATAACTCTGGAAACACCATATATTTT. Translated, it gives CASSLRDNSGNTIYF.

This clone was seen only a few times. This rearrangement joins TRBV28 to TRBJ1-5; 9 bases are a match to TRBD1. The CDR3 spans 15 residues. CDR1 and CDR2 from the germline V gene are MDHEN and SYDVKM. J gave up 6 bases and V 5 bases, and 8 bases lay outside the gene matches. The CDR3 DNA is TGTGCCAGCAGTCCGGGGGACAGGGACCGTCAGCCCCAGCATTTT. Amino acid sequence: CASSPGDRDRQPQHF.

The chain has TRBV7-2 and TRBJ1-1; D is undetermined. CDR3 length equals 15 residues. The germline gives CDR1 SGHTA, CDR2 FQGNSA. Trimming pared 1 base from V and 4 bases from J, leaving 13 bases between. The CDR3 DNA reads as TGTGCCAGCAGCTTAGGAGGTATTGGTACCACTGAAGCTTTCTTT. It codes for CASSLGGIGTTEAFF. The whole variable domain, remainder taken from reference TRBV7-2 and TRBJ1-1, is GAGVSQSPSNKVTEKGKDVELRCDPISGHTALYWYRQSLGQGLEFLIYFQGNSAPDKSGLPSDRFSAERTGGSVSTLTIQRTQQEDSAVYLCASSLGGIGTTEAFFGQGTRLTVV.

The gene calls are TRBV30 and TRBJ1-5; D not certain. V was cut by 2 bases and J by 5 bases, with 10 bases left in between. CDR3 length equals 13 residues. Germline V CDR1 and CDR2: GTSNPN, SVGIG (reference sequence). The DNA of the CDR3 is TGTGCCTGGAGTCTTTCGGACGATCAGCCCCAGCATTTT. Translating gives CAWSLSDDQPQHF.

The chain uses TRBV13 and TRBJ2-3, with 11 bases identical to TRBD2. V lost 0 bases to trimming and J lost 5 bases; unmatched junction nucleotides: 10. This CDR3 has 18 amino acids. Per the germline V gene, CDR1 is PRHDT and CDR2 is FYEKMQ (reference sequence). In DNA form, the CDR3 reads TGTGCCAGCAGCTTAGGCCTTTTGCTAGCGGGAGGAGTAGATACGCAGTATTTT. Protein product: CASSLGLLLAGGVDTQYF.

This rearrangement joins TRBV7-9 to TRBJ2-1; D is undetermined. Looked up from germline, CDR1 is SEHNR and CDR2 is FQNEAQ (reference sequence). The CDR3 covers 16 residues. Trimming stripped 2 bases from V and 7 bases from J, with 18 bases between. The CDR3 loop is CASSLWIGPWLNEQFF. The CDR3 coding sequence is TGTGCCAGCAGCTTATGGATAGGGCCCTGGCTGAATGAGCAGTTCTTC. The full variable domain, completed using reference TRBV7-9 and TRBJ2-1, is DTGVSQNPRHKITKRGQNVTFRCDPISEHNRLYWYRQTLGQGPEFLTYFQNEAQLEKSRLLSDRFSAERPKGSFSTLEIQRTEQGDSAMYLCASSLWIGPWLNEQFFGPGTRLTVL.

The V gene is TRBV2, the J gene TRBJ1-1; no firm D call. The V gene lost 7 bases and the J gene lost 0 bases, with 12 bases spanning the gap. There are 14 residues in the CDR3. CDR1 is SNHLY and CDR2 is FYNNEI in the germline V gene. CDR3 sequence (DNA): TGTGCCAGCAAGGCGGTAGGGTTGAACACTGAAGCTTTCTTT. Translation: CASKAVGLNTEAFF.

The chain is built from TRBV4-2 and TRBJ1-2, with 7 positions matching TRBD1. CDR1 and CDR2 from the germline V gene are LGHNA and YNFKEQ. The CDR3 totals 15 residues. Germline trimming cut 4 bases from V and 3 bases from J; bases unmatched to any gene: 8. The CDR3 reads CASSRVMGTDYGYTF. As DNA, the CDR3 is TGTGCCAGCAGCCGCGTGATGGGGACAGACTATGGCTACACCTTC.

The V and J genes are TRBV4-1 and TRBJ2-7; 7 bases are a match to TRBD2. This CDR3 contains 15 residues. The V and J ends lost 1 base and 6 bases, in that order; junction bases with no gene match: 9. Germline V CDR1 and CDR2: MGHRA, YSYEKL. Written as DNA, the CDR3 is TGCGCCAGCAGCCAAGTGACCCTAGCGGTCGGCGAGCAGTACTTC. This translates into CASSQVTLAVGEQYF.

The rearrangement joins TRBV7-9 to TRBJ2-2, with 9 bases matching TRBD1. This CDR3 spans 15 amino acids. V lost 5 bases to trimming and J lost 6 bases; unmatched junction nucleotides: 7. Germline V CDR1 and CDR2: SEHNR, FQNEAQ (reference sequence). The CDR3 region is CASSRGTGRSGELFF. The DNA for the CDR3 is TGTGCCAGCAGCCGTGGGACAGGGAGATCCGGGGAGCTGTTTTTT.

V gene TRBV11-3 combines with J gene TRBJ2-1, with D possibly matching TRBD1 (6 bases). Per the germline V gene, CDR1 is SGHNT and CDR2 is YENEEA. The CDR3 has 17 amino acids. Trimming removed 5 bases at V and 4 bases at J, with 21 bases between. CDR3 in amino acids: CASSNVRQGMGYNEQFF. CDR3 DNA: TGTGCCAGCAGCAACGTAAGGCAGGGGATGGGGTACAATGAGCAGTTCTTC.

A word on this clone: This sample also contains other DNA sequences that code for the same CDR3. The genes are TRBV6-5 and TRBJ2-1; D gene ambiguous. The CDR3 totals 14 residues. V lost 0 bases to trimming and J lost 2 bases, with 5 bases between them. Germline V gives CDR1 MNHEY, CDR2 SVGAGI. CDR3 residues: CASSYSPAYNEQFF. DNA for the CDR3: TGTGCCAGCAGTTACTCGCCAGCCTACAATGAGCAGTTCTTC.

This chain joins TRBV2 and TRBJ1-6, with D possibly TRBD1 on 6 matching bases. The V and J ends lost 7 bases and 6 bases respectively, with 16 bases between them. CDR3 length: 15 amino acids. CDR1 is SNHLY, CDR2 FYNNEI, per germline. This chain's CDR3 is CASTNREAPNSPLHF. In nucleotides, the CDR3 is TGTGCCAGCACCAACAGGGAGGCGCCTAATTCACCCCTCCACTTT.

As for this clone: Other DNA sequences in the same sample also yield this CDR3. The rearrangement joins TRBV29-1 to TRBJ1-1; 9 nucleotides line up with TRBD1. The CDR3 extends over 11 amino acids. V shed 7 bases, J shed 4 bases, and the junction held 1 base outside the gene matches. CDR1 is SQVTM, CDR2 ANQGSEA, per germline. The CDR3: CSADRGTEAFF. CDR3 DNA: TGCAGCGCGGACAGGGGCACTGAAGCTTTCTTT.

This sequence joins TRBV9 and TRBJ1-6; D is ambiguous. Germline V gene lookup returns CDR1 SGDLS and CDR2 YYNGEE. The CDR3 extends over 12 amino acids. The ends were cut back, 3 bases at V and 10 bases at J, with 8 bases in the middle. The CDR3 DNA reads TGTGCCAGCAGCGACGTGGGATCACCCCTCCACTTT. Its translation: CASSDVGSPLHF.

Comment on this clone: The sample carries other DNA sequences with the same CDR3. This chain connects TRBV10-3 to TRBJ2-5, with TRBD2 matching 8 bases. This CDR3 has 14 residues. Germline V gives CDR1 ENHRY, CDR2 SYGVKD. The junction had 5 bases not matched to a gene; V was cut back by 3 bases and J by 5 bases. The CDR3 here is CAISDLGLVETQYF. CDR3 nucleotides: TGTGCCATCAGTGACCTGGGACTAGTGGAGACCCAGTACTTC.